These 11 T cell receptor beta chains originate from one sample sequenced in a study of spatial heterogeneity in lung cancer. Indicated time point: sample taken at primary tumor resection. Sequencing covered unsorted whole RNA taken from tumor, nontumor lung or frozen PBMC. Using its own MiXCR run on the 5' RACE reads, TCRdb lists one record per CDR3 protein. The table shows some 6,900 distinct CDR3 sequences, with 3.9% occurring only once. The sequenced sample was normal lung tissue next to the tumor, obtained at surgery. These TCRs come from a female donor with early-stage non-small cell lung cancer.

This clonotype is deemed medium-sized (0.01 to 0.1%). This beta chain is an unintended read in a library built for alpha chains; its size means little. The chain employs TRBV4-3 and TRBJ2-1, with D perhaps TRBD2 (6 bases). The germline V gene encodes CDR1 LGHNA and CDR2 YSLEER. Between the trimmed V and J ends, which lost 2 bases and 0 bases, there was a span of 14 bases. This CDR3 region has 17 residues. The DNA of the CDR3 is TGCGCCAGCAGCCAAACGCCCCGGGGGAGCTCCTACAATGAGCAGTTCTTC. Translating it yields CASSQTPRGSSYNEQFF.

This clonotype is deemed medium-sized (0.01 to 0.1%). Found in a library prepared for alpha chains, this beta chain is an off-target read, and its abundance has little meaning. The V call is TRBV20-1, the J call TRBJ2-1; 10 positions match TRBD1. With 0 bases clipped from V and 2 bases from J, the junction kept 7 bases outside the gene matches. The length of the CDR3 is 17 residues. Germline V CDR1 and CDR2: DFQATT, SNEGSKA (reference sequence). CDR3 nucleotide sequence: TGCAGTGCTAGAGATCCGTCTGACAGGGGGCCCTACAATGAGCAGTTCTTC. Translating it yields CSARDPSDRGPYNEQFF.

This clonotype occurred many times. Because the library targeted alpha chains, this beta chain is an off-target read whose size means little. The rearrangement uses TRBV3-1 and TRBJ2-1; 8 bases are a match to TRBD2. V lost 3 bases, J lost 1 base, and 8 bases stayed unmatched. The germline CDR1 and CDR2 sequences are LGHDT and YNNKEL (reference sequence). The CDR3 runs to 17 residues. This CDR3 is CASSQGYGGASYNEQFF. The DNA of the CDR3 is TGTGCCAGCAGCCAGGGTTACGGGGGGGCATCCTACAATGAGCAGTTCTTC.

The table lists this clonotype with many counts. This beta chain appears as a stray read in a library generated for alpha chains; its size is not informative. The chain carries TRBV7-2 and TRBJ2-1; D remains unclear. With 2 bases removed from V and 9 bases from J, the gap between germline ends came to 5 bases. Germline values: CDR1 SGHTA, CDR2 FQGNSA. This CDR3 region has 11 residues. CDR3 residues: CASSLYGEQFF. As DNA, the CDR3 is TGTGCCAGCAGCTTATATGGTGAGCAGTTCTTC.

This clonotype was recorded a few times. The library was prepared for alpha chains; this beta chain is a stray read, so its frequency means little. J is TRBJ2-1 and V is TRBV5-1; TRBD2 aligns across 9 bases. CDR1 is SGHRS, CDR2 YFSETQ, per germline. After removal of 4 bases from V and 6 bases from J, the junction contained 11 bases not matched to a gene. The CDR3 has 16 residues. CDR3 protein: CASSELAGAPFNEQFF. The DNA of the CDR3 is TGCGCCAGCAGCGAGTTAGCGGGGGCCCCTTTCAATGAGCAGTTCTTC.

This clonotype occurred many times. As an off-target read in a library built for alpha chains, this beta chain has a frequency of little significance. In nucleotides, the CDR3 is TGTGCCAGCAGCTTAGGGGGCGGAACTAGCACAGATACGCAGTATTTT. Residues: CASSLGGGTSTDTQYF. This chain links TRBV11-2 with TRBJ2-3; maybe TRBD1 (5 bases). The CDR3 totals 16 residues. Trimming removed 1 base from V and 0 bases from J, with 11 bases in between. Germline V gene data show CDR1 as SGHAT and CDR2 as FQNNGV.

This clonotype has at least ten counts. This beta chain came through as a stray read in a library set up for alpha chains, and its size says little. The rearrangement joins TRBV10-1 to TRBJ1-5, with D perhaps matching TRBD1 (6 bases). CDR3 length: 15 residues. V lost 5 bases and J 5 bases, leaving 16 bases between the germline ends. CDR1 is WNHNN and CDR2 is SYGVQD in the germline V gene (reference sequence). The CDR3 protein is CASSTAGTWHQPQHF. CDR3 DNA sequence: TGCGCCAGCAGTACCGCCGGGACATGGCATCAGCCCCAGCATTTT.

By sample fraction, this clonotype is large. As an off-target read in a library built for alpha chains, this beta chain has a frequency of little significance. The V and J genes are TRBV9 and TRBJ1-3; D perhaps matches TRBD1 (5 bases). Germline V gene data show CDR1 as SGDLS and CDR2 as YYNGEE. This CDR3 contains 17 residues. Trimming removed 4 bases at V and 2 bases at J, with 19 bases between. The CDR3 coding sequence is TGTGCCAGCAGCTTACCCGCGGGGGGTACTGCTGGAAACACCATATATTTT. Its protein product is CASSLPAGGTAGNTIYF. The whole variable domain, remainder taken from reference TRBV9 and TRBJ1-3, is DSGVTQTPKHLITATGQRVTLRCSPRSGDLSVYWYQQSLDQGLQFLIQYYNGEERAKGNILERFSAQQFPDLHSELNLSSLELGDSALYFCASSLPAGGTAGNTIYFGEGSWLTVV.

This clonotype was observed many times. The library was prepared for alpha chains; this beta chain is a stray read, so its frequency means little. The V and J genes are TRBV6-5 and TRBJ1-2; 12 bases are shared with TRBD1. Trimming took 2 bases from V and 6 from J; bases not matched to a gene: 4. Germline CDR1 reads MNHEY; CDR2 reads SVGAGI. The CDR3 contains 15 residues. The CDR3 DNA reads TGTGCCAGCAGTTACAGGGGACAGGGGGCGCATGGCTACACCTTC. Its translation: CASSYRGQGAHGYTF.

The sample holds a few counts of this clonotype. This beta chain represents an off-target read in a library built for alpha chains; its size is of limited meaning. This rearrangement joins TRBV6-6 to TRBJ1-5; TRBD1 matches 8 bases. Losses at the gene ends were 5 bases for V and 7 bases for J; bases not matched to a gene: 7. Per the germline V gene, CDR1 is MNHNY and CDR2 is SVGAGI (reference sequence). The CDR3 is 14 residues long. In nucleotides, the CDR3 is TGTGCCAGCAGTGGACAGGGACGGGGACAGCCCCAGCATTTT. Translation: CASSGQGRGQPQHF.

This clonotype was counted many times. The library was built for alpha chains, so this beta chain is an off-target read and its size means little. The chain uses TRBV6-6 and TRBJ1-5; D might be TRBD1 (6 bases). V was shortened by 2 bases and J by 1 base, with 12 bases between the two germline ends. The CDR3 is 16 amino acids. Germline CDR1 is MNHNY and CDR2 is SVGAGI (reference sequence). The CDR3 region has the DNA TGTGCCAGCAGTTACCTCACACAGGGAAGCAATCAGCCCCAGCATTTT. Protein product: CASSYLTQGSNQPQHF.